Described below is a single TCR beta chain sequence and its context. The antigen it binds to is not known. Base qualities are not provided; no much larger clone lies one nucleotide away. These data come from a study of blood T cell repertoires in COVID-19 (dated by TCRdb to the early 2020s). Background on the whole study: The collaborator samples originated in the United States, Italy and Spain and spanned the acute and convalescent phases of COVID-19. The repertoires were released in a freely available public database meant as a resource for research on the immune response to SARS-CoV-2. Nearly every sample came with metadata listing a de-identified subject ID, COVID-19 status, age in years and sex. Where HLA class I and class II types were available, the types were taken from metadata supplied by the sample provider, not from assay-based typing. The dataset comprised deeply sampled blood TCRbeta repertoires from subjects exposed to, actively infected with, or recovered from COVID-19. The prospective study material was composed of cDNA or gDNA derived from T cells, B-cell-depleted T cells, or PBMCs. Samples came from the ongoing ImmuneRACE study (first 160 participants) plus 1,254 subjects from 6 global collaborators.

For this chain, trimming is 4 bases at the V end and 6 bases at the J end, and the number of junction bases without a gene match is 7. Counted from cysteine to phenylalanine, this CDR3 has 14 amino acids. The entry retains the CDR3 DNA only, 42 bases that are in frame from base 1. CDR1 and CDR2, looked up from the germline V gene, are MGHRA and YSYEKL. Enrolling through a virtual design, the prospective study's participants ranged in age from roughly 18 to 95 years and lived across around 25 United States geographic areas. Cohort assignment in the prospective study relied on participant-reported clinical history from a screening survey and a study questionnaire. Exposed participants were defined as having been in contact with someone with a PCR-confirmed or clinician-diagnosed COVID-19 case within 2 weeks of study entry. In the prospective study, mobile phlebotomists collected whole blood, serum and a nasopharyngeal or oropharyngeal swab from each participant. Participants in the prospective study had the option to provide additional blood draws and questionnaires over a roughly two-month period. Prospective study blood samples were shipped either frozen or at room temperature before DNA extraction.

TCRbeta CDR3 regions were amplified from genomic DNA using the immunoSEQ Assay, a bias-controlled multiplex PCR. Processing in the source paper ran as follows. The number of nucleated cells in each sample was estimated from the amplification of reference gene primers within the assay. To quantify the absolute abundance of each unique TCRbeta CDR3 rearrangement, sequence reads were collapsed and filtered. For each sample, productive Simpson clonality was calculated as the square root of Simpson's diversity index over productive rearrangements. TCRdb's version of the immuneACCESS table is confined to in-frame rearrangements and falls short of the full clone set. An unresolved V gene accounts for under half of the shortfall where checked; the remainder is of unknown origin. V, J and clone size are those of that table, while D and trimming were read from the DNA. In all, the sample holds roughly 200,000 clones, and about four fifths of those were seen once. 3% to 3.5% of the sample comes from the top ten.

The research as a whole found: Clinical and demographic metadata were provided uncurated, with the amount varying by source and participant.

Sequencing used PBMCs or T cells enriched from blood (not recorded which). This clonotype was obtained from a woman in her 30s who had been exposed to COVID-19. The rearranged chain carries TRBV4-1 and TRBJ1-1; TRBD1 aligns with 8 central bases. Read as DNA, the sequence is TGCGCCAGCAGCCTCTCAAACAGGGGGGCTGAAGCTTTCTTT. It codes for CASSLSNRGAEAFF.